Presented here are 23 T cell receptor beta chains from one specimen sequenced in a study of blood T cell repertoires in COVID-19. Clones were read by immunoSEQ multiplex PCR, and TCRdb kept only the in-frame ones, dropping some. The sample includes a few hundred thousand clones, around 89% of them seen just once. The specimen was peripheral blood. The source is a man aged 25 to 45 with acute or convalescent COVID-19.

J is TRBJ2-2 and V is TRBV9; 14 bases match TRBD2. Germline CDR1 is SGDLS and CDR2 is YYNGEE. The CDR3 spans 18 residues. After removal of 2 bases from V and 1 base from J, the junction contained 4 bases not matched to a gene. CDR3 DNA: TGTGCCAGCAGCGTTACCGGGACTAGCGGGGGGAACACCGGGGAGCTGTTTTTT. Its protein is CASSVTGTSGGNTGELFF. The variable domain in full, with the rest retrieved from reference TRBV9 and TRBJ2-2, is DSGVTQTPKHLITATGQRVTLRCSPRSGDLSVYWYQQSLDQGLQFLIQYYNGEERAKGNILERFSAQQFPDLHSELNLSSLELGDSALYFCASSVTGTSGGNTGELFFGEGSRLTVL.

J is TRBJ1-1 and V is TRBV6-5; 11 bases line up with TRBD1. The CDR3 loop spans 15 amino acids. J lost 7 bases, V lost 7 bases, and 11 bases had no gene match. CDR1 and CDR2 from the germline V gene are MNHEY and SVGAGI. This CDR3 reads CASKGQGAQKGEAFF. DNA for the CDR3: TGTGCCAGCAAAGGACAGGGGGCGCAAAAAGGTGAAGCTTTCTTT.

This clone has just one count. The rearrangement uses TRBV7-3 and TRBJ2-5; D possibly corresponds to TRBD2 (6 bases). Trimming removed 3 bases from V and 4 bases from J, with 9 bases in between. The CDR3 has 13 amino acids. Germline CDR1 SGHTA, CDR2 FQGTGA. CDR3 nucleotides: TGTGCCAGCAGCTTGACTAGTGGAGAGACCCAGTACTTC. This translates into CASSLTSGETQYF.

The chain carries TRBV6-5 and TRBJ1-3, with a tentative D call TRBD1 (5 bases). This CDR3 is built from 16 residues. Trimming cost V 0 bases and J 4 bases, with 13 bases left between them. CDR1 and CDR2 from the germline V gene are MNHEY and SVGAGI. The CDR3 loop is CASSYSRGSGGNTIYF. The CDR3 DNA sequence: TGTGCCAGCAGTTACTCGCGGGGGTCGGGAGGAAACACCATATATTTT.

The V and J genes are TRBV5-1 and TRBJ2-5; D may be TRBD2 (6 bases). Trimming cost V 0 bases and J 2 bases, with 11 bases left between them. Germline V gene data show CDR1 as SGHRS and CDR2 as YFSETQ. The CDR3 runs 15 residues. The CDR3 sequence is CASSLGWDSQETQYF. The DNA of the CDR3 is TGCGCCAGCAGCTTGGGGTGGGACTCGCAAGAGACCCAGTACTTC.

The chain combines TRBV6-5 with TRBJ1-6; 7 bases align to TRBD1. In germline, CDR1 is MNHEY, CDR2 SVGAGI. The CDR3 has 15 residues. V shed 6 bases and J 7 bases; nucleotides not matched to a gene: 9. The CDR3 DNA reads as TGTGCCAGCAGCTTACGACAGGGCGGGAATTCACCCCTCCACTTT. Protein: CASSLRQGGNSPLHF.

The chain carries TRBV18 and TRBJ2-1; D is unclear. Germline assignment: CDR1 KGHSH and CDR2 LQKENI. V was cut by 6 bases and J by 0 bases, with 12 bases left in between. The CDR3 has 15 amino acids. The CDR3 protein is CASSEMLSSYNEQFF. The CDR3 DNA is TGTGCCAGCTCGGAGATGCTGAGCTCCTACAATGAGCAGTTCTTC.

Only a few counts were recorded for this clone. The gene calls are TRBV11-2 and TRBJ2-2; D uncertain. Germline V gives CDR1 SGHAT, CDR2 FQNNGV. The V end lost 6 bases, the J end lost 8 bases, and 7 bases lay between the germline ends. The CDR3 is made up of 11 amino acids. CDR3 sequence (DNA): TGTGCCAGCAGGAAAGCTGGGGAGCTGTTTTTT. This gives the protein CASRKAGELFF.

This sequence joins TRBV9 and TRBJ1-2; D not resolved. The CDR3 extends over 14 amino acids. Trimming stripped 3 bases from V and 0 bases from J, with 9 bases between. Per germline, CDR1 SGDLS and CDR2 YYNGEE. The DNA for the CDR3 is TGTGCCAGCAGCGCCCAAAGCACTAACTATGGCTACACCTTC. Translating it yields CASSAQSTNYGYTF.

The gene calls are TRBV2 and TRBJ2-6; D unresolved. CDR1 is SNHLY, CDR2 FYNNEI, per germline. Trimming removed 5 bases at V and 0 bases at J, with 17 bases between. CDR3 length equals 18 residues. The chain's CDR3 is CASSTHRPRISGANVLTF. The DNA for the CDR3 is TGTGCCAGCAGTACACACAGACCTCGAATCTCTGGGGCCAACGTCCTGACTTTC.

The chain employs TRBV28 and TRBJ1-1; D remains unclear. This CDR3 contains 13 residues. Trimming took off 7 bases at V and 4 bases at J, with 13 bases between the two ends. CDR1 and CDR2 from the germline V gene are MDHEN and SYDVKM. The CDR3 DNA follows: TGTGCCAGCAACGACGGGGATGGCACTGAAGCTTTCTTT. Its protein is CASNDGDGTEAFF.

The genes are TRBV28 and TRBJ2-2, with D perhaps matching TRBD1 (5 bases). The germline gives CDR1 MDHEN, CDR2 SYDVKM. The CDR3 has 16 residues. Trimming stripped 6 bases from V and 2 bases from J, with 16 bases between. CDR3 DNA sequence: TGTGCCAGCAGCAATTTCCGACAGTCTAACACCGGGGAGCTGTTTTTT. Protein sequence: CASSNFRQSNTGELFF.

This chain joins TRBV7-8 and TRBJ2-7; D is possibly TRBD1 (6 bases). Germline-derived CDR1 and CDR2 are SGHVS and FQNEAQ. The germline V and J ends were trimmed by 5 bases and 2 bases, with 13 bases remaining between them. This CDR3 has 14 residues. CDR3 loop: CASSKRDTAYEQYF. DNA of the CDR3: TGTGCCAGCAGCAAGAGGGACACGGCCTACGAGCAGTACTTC.

J is TRBJ2-3 and V is TRBV3-1 (or the pseudogene TRBV3-2); tentatively, D is TRBD2 (7 bases). This CDR3 contains 16 residues. The germline gives CDR1 LGHDT, CDR2 YNNKEL (reference sequence). The ends were cut back, 5 bases at V and 1 base at J, with 16 bases in the middle. In DNA, the CDR3 is TGTGCCAGCAGCAGATCCTCGGGGGGCCGCACAGATACGCAGTATTTT. Its translation: CASSRSSGGRTDTQYF.

This clone was counted a single time. The CDR3 reads CASSLALGDGDEQFF. Written as DNA, the CDR3 is TGCGCCAGCAGCTTGGCCCTAGGTGATGGTGATGAGCAGTTCTTC. The chain combines TRBV5-1 with TRBJ2-1; D is undetermined. Between the trimmed V and J ends, which lost 0 bases and 8 bases, there was a span of 15 bases. The CDR3 is made up of 15 amino acids. Per germline, CDR1 SGHRS and CDR2 YFSETQ.

The CDR3 bases are TGTGCCTCCAGGGATACCGGGGAGCTGTTTTTT. The encoded protein is CASRDTGELFF. The J gene is TRBJ2-2, the V gene TRBV28, with TRBD1 as a possible D gene (5 bases). In germline, CDR1 is MDHEN, CDR2 SYDVKM. CDR3 length equals 11 residues. V was cut by 11 bases and J by 5 bases, with 9 bases left in between.

V usage is TRBV10-3 and J usage is TRBJ1-6; no definite D call. Germline CDR1 and CDR2: ENHRY and SYGVKD. The CDR3 is made up of 14 amino acids. Trimming left V 6 bases short and J 6 bases short, with 12 bases between. The CDR3 is CAIRSRQTNSPLHF. For the CDR3, the DNA is TGTGCCATCAGAAGCAGACAAACTAATTCACCCCTCCACTTT.

The chain uses TRBV28 and TRBJ1-1; no clear D. This CDR3 region has 12 residues. Germline CDR1 and CDR2: MDHEN and SYDVKM. V lost 6 bases and J lost 0, with 5 bases in between. The CDR3: CASRQMNTEAFF. CDR3 nucleotide sequence: TGTGCCAGCAGACAGATGAACACTGAAGCTTTCTTT.

V and J are TRBV6-6 and TRBJ1-5; D unresolved. The CDR3 length is 13 residues. CDR1 MNHNY and CDR2 SVGAGI come from the germline V gene (reference sequence). The ends were cut back, 8 bases at V and 2 bases at J, with 10 bases in the middle. CDR3 coding DNA: TGTGCCAGCGTTTTAACAGGCAATCAGCCCCAGCATTTT. Translated: CASVLTGNQPQHF.

This clone was found once. The rearrangement uses TRBV11-2 and TRBJ2-2, with 8 nucleotides matching TRBD1. Germline V CDR1 and CDR2: SGHAT, FQNNGV. The J segment lost 6 bases and the V segment lost 10 bases, leaving 10 bases of the junction unmatched. This CDR3 is 14 amino acids long. CDR3 DNA sequence: TGTGCCACCACGGACAGGGATGGGCCCGGGGAGCTGTTTTTT. This encodes CATTDRDGPGELFF.

The rearrangement links TRBV30 to TRBJ1-2; the match to TRBD1 covers 8 bases. Germline V gene sequence: CDR1 GTSNPN, CDR2 SVGIG (reference sequence). The CDR3 runs 15 residues. Trimming cost V 2 bases and J 7 bases; bases outside gene matches: 12. Here the CDR3 reads CAWSTRDRGSGGYTF. The CDR3 bases are TGTGCCTGGAGTACCCGAGACAGGGGTTCGGGTGGCTACACCTTC.

J is TRBJ2-2 and V is TRBV2; tentative D call: TRBD2 (6 bases). V lost 3 bases, J lost 3 bases, and 14 bases lay in between. Germline loops: CDR1 SNHLY, CDR2 FYNNEI. The CDR3 runs to 16 residues. The CDR3 coding sequence is TGTGCCAGCAGTGATTTAGGGCTAGCGTACACCGGGGAGCTGTTTTTT. This encodes CASSDLGLAYTGELFF.

The genes are TRBV7-2 and TRBJ2-7; D is possibly TRBD1 (5 bases). Trimming cost V 5 bases and J 4 bases, with 24 bases left between them. Germline V lookup: CDR1 SGHTA, CDR2 FQGNSA. This CDR3 spans 17 amino acids. The CDR3, as DNA: TGTGCCAGCAGCCCTCATTTGTCCCGCAGGGTGGCTTACGAGCAGTACTTC. Translated, it gives CASSPHLSRRVAYEQYF.